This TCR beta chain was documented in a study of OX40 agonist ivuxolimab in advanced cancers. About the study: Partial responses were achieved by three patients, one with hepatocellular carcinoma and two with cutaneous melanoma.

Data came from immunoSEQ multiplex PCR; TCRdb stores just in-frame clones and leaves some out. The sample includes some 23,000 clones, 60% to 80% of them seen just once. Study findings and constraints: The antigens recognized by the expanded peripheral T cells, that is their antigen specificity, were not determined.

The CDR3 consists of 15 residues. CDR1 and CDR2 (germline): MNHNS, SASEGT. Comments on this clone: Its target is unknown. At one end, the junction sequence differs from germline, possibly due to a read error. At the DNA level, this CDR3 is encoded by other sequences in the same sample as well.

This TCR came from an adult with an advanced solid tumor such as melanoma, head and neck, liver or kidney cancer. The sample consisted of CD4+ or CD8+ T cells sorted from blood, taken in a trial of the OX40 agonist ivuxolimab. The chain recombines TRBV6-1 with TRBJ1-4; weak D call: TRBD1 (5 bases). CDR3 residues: CASSARTTTNEKLFF. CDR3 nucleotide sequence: TGTGCTAGCAGTGCCCGGACAACAACTAATGAAAAACTGTTTTTT.